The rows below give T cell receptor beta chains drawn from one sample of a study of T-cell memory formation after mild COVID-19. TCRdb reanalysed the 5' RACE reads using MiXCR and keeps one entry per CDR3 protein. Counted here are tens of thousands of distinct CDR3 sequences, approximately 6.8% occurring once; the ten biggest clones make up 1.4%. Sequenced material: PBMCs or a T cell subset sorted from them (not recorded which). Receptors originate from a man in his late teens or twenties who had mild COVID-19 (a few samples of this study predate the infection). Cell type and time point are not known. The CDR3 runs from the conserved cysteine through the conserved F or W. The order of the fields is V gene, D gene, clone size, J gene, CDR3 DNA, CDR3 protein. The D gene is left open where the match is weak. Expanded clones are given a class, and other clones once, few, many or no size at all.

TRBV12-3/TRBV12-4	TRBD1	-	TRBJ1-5	TGTGCCAGCAGTGAGAACAGGGGGCCTCAGCCCCAGCATTTT	CASSENRGPQPQHF
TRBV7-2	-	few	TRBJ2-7	TGTGCCAGCAGCTTTGGCAGGGGATACGAGCAGTACTTC	CASSFGRGYEQYF
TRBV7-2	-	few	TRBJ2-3	TGTGCCAGCAGCTTAGGTGTAGAGGCTCGGGGTACGCAGTATTTT	CASSLGVEARGTQYF
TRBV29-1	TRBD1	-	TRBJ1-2	TGCAGCGTTGAAGGGCCAGGGGGAGCCTACACCTTC	CSVEGPGGAYTF
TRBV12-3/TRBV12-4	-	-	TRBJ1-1	TGTGCCAGCACCGTAACAGTGATGAACACTGAAGCTTTCTTT	CASTVTVMNTEAFF
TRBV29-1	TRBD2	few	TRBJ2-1	TGCAGCGTTGAGGCTCAACTAGCGGATTACAATGAGCAGTTCTTC	CSVEAQLADYNEQFF
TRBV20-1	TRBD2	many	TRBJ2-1	TGCAGTGCTAGAGTGGCTAGCGGCAACAATGAGCAGTTCTTC	CSARVASGNNEQFF
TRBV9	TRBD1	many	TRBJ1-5	TGTGCCAGCAGCGTAGGACAGGGGGATCAGCCCCAGCATTTT	CASSVGQGDQPQHF
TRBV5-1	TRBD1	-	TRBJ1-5	TGCGCCAGCAGCTTGGGGGGACAGGGTTATCAGCCCCAGCATTTT	CASSLGGQGYQPQHF
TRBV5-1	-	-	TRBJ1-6	TGCGCCAGCAGCTTGGGAGGGGTTATTTCACCCCTCCACTTT	CASSLGGVISPLHF
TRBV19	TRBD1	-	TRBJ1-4	TGTGCCAGTAGAAAGGGGACAGCAGAAAAACTGTTTTTT	CASRKGTAEKLFF
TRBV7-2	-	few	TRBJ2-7	TGTGCCAGCAGCTTATTAAGCGGGTCATTGGGATACGAGCAGTACTTC	CASSLLSGSLGYEQYF
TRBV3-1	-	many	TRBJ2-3	TGTGCCAGCAGCCAAGGGGGCACAGATACGCAGTATTTT	CASSQGGTDTQYF
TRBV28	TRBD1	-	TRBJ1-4	TGTGCCAGCAGTAGTCCCGGGACAGGTGAAAAACTGTTTTTT	CASSSPGTGEKLFF
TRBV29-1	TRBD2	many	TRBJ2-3	TGCAGCGTCGCCCGGGGGGAGGTCACAGATACGCAGTATTTT	CSVARGEVTDTQYF
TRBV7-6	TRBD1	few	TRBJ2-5	TGTGCCAGCAGCTTAATCCAGGGGGCCGTGGAGACCCAGTACTTC	CASSLIQGAVETQYF
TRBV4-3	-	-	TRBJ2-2	TGCGCCAGCAGCCAATGGGACACCGGGGAGCTGTTTTTT	CASSQWDTGELFF
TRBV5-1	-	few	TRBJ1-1	TGCGCCAGCGGGACTGACAGACTTACCACTGAAGCTTTCTTT	CASGTDRLTTEAFF
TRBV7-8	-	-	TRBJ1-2	TGTGCCAGCAGCCCCCGTTTTCCCCGCCAGGGGACCTATGGCTACACCTTC	CASSPRFPRQGTYGYTF
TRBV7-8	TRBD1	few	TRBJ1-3	TGTGCGTCCTCCCGGGGAGGGGGCGAGGTGAACACCATATATTTT	CASSRGGGEVNTIYF
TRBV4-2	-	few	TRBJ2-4	TGTGCCAGCAGCCAAGATCTGGGAAACATTCAGTACTTC	CASSQDLGNIQYF
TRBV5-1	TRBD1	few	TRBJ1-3	TGCGCCAGCAGCTTGGGGACAGGAGCTGGAAACACCATATATTTT	CASSLGTGAGNTIYF
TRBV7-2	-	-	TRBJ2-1	TGTGCCAGCAGCAGCAGGAGGGGGGCTTTCAATGAGCAGTTCTTC	CASSSRRGAFNEQFF
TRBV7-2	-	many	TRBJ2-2	TGTGCCAGCAGAAGGGGCACCGGGGAGCTGTTTTTT	CASRRGTGELFF